Listed below are T cell receptor beta chains from one sample, sequenced in a study of blood T cell repertoires in COVID-19. Sequencing used immunoSEQ multiplex PCR; TCRdb keeps in-frame clones, though not all of them. The sample records hundreds of thousands of clones, around 84% being singletons. The source material was peripheral blood. These receptors all come from a man in his sixties with acute or convalescent COVID-19. CDR3s include the opening cysteine and the closing phenylalanine or tryptophan. D genes are given only for firm matches. Not all rows give a size; the values are once, few, many and, for expanded clones, a class.

D,J,V,size,DNA,CDR3
-,TRBJ2-3,TRBV30,-,TGTGCCTGGAGTGAGGGATCCCGGGGGGATACGCAGTATTTT,CAWSEGSRGDTQYF
TRBD2,TRBJ2-1,TRBV10-3,-,TGTGCCATCAGTGAGCGGGCGGGGGGGCCTTTCAATGAGCAGTTCTTC,CAISERAGGPFNEQFF
TRBD1,TRBJ2-7,TRBV29-1,-,TGCAGCGTCCGACAGGGGGCCTATTACGAGCAGTACTTC,CSVRQGAYYEQYF
TRBD1,TRBJ1-5,TRBV30,-,TGTGCCTGGGGACCAAGACAGGGGCGCAATCAGCCCCAGCATTTT,CAWGPRQGRNQPQHF
-,TRBJ1-6,TRBV6-4,-,TGTGCCAGCAAGGACGGGGGGGTCTCGTCACCCCTCCACTTT,CASKDGGVSSPLHF
TRBD1,TRBJ2-2,TRBV5-1,-,TGCGCCAGCAGCCTCAGGGGGCAAGGCACCGGGGAGCTGTTTTTT,CASSLRGQGTGELFF
-,TRBJ2-2,TRBV2,-,TGTGCCAGCAGTGGTGACGCAGGGTGGACCGGGGAGCTGTTTTTT,CASSGDAGWTGELFF
TRBD1,TRBJ2-1,TRBV7-9,-,TGTGCCAGCAGAAAAGGGGGCAATCCCTACAATGAGCAGTTCTTC,CASRKGGNPYNEQFF
TRBD2,TRBJ2-1,TRBV10-2,-,TGCGCCAGCACACAGCGGGGGGGCTCCTACAATGAGCAGTTCTTC,CASTQRGGSYNEQFF
TRBD2,TRBJ2-1,TRBV7-2,-,TGTGCCAGCAGCTCCCAACTAGCGGGGGCTTCCTACAATGAGCAGTTCTTC,CASSSQLAGASYNEQFF
TRBD1,TRBJ2-1,TRBV13,many,TGTGCCAGCAGCTTAGAAGGGGGCCCCCTCAATGAGCAGTTCTTC,CASSLEGGPLNEQFF
TRBD1,TRBJ1-2,TRBV5-1,-,TGCGCCAGCAGGGGAATGACAGGGGTCGATGGCTACACCTTC,CASRGMTGVDGYTF
-,TRBJ1-1,TRBV9,-,TGTGCCAGCACCGCCACCTGGGCGGGGACTGAAGCTTTCTTT,CASTATWAGTEAFF
-,TRBJ1-2,TRBV20-1,-,TGCAGTGCTAGAGAAGGCAGGGGCTACACCTTC,CSAREGRGYTF
TRBD2,TRBJ2-5,TRBV15,-,TGTGCCACCAGCAGAGCAGCGGGGGGGGAGACCCAGTACTTC,CATSRAAGGETQYF
-,TRBJ2-2,TRBV6-1,-,TGTGCCAGCAGTGAAGGGGTGCAGGGCGCCGGGGAGCTGTTTTTT,CASSEGVQGAGELFF
-,TRBJ2-2,TRBV7-8,-,TGTGCCAGCAGCTTCGGCGGTTACGGGGAGCTGTTTTTT,CASSFGGYGELFF
-,TRBJ1-2,TRBV7-6,-,TGTGCCAGCAGCTTAGGCACCAGTGGCTACACCTTC,CASSLGTSGYTF
-,TRBJ2-7,TRBV6-4,-,TGTGCCAGCAGTGGGCGGGACCCTGGTGGGTTCTACGAGCAGTACTTC,CASSGRDPGGFYEQYF
TRBD1,TRBJ2-7,TRBV5-1,many,TGCGCCAGCAGCTTCCGGGACAGGGACTACGAGCAGTACTTC,CASSFRDRDYEQYF
TRBD2,TRBJ2-5,TRBV6-2/TRBV6-3,-,TGTGCCAGCAGTTATTCAGCGGGGGGCCGGAGCGCGGCCCAGTACTTC,CASSYSAGGRSAAQYF
TRBD1,TRBJ2-3,TRBV18,-,TGTGCCAGCTCACCACCGGGACAGGGGAGGACTACTTCGCAGTATTTT,CASSPPGQGRTTSQYF
-,TRBJ1-1,TRBV2,-,TGTGCCAGCAGCCCTAATGAGGGTGGAAACACTGAAGCTTTCTTT,CASSPNEGGNTEAFF
TRBD1,TRBJ1-2,TRBV7-3,-,TGTGCCAGCAGCTTGATAGGGGACAGACATGGCTACACCTTC,CASSLIGDRHGYTF
TRBD1,TRBJ2-7,TRBV19,-,TGTGCCAGTAGTCCCGGACAGGGGGGCTACGAGCAGTACTTC,CASSPGQGGYEQYF
TRBD2,TRBJ2-1,TRBV28,-,TGTGCCAGCAACCCGTCTCCCCGGGCGGGGGGGTACAATGAGCAGTTCTTC,CASNPSPRAGGYNEQFF
-,TRBJ1-1,TRBV12-3/TRBV12-4,-,TGTGCCAGCAACCTCGGTCGAGCTTTCTTT,CASNLGRAFF
-,TRBJ1-6,TRBV6-6,-,TGTGCCAGCAGCTATTCGGGACACTTTAATTCACCCCTCCACTTT,CASSYSGHFNSPLHF
-,TRBJ2-7,TRBV5-1,-,TGCGCCAGCAGCCTAAACAGTTTTACCTACGAGCAGTACTTC,CASSLNSFTYEQYF
TRBD2,TRBJ2-2,TRBV7-3,-,TGTGCCAGCAGCATCACTAGCGGGGGCTACACCGGGGAGCTGTTTTTT,CASSITSGGYTGELFF
TRBD1,TRBJ1-1,TRBV7-8,-,TGTGCCAGCAGCTTAGCGACAGGGGCGATGAACACTGAAGCTTTCTTT,CASSLATGAMNTEAFF
TRBD2,TRBJ2-1,TRBV6-5,-,TGTGCCAGCAGTTCACTAGCGGGGGTCCTCAATGAGCAGTTCTTC,CASSSLAGVLNEQFF
-,TRBJ1-1,TRBV28,-,TGTGCCAGCAGTACTTTTGACGGGGGTGAAGCTTTCTTT,CASSTFDGGEAFF